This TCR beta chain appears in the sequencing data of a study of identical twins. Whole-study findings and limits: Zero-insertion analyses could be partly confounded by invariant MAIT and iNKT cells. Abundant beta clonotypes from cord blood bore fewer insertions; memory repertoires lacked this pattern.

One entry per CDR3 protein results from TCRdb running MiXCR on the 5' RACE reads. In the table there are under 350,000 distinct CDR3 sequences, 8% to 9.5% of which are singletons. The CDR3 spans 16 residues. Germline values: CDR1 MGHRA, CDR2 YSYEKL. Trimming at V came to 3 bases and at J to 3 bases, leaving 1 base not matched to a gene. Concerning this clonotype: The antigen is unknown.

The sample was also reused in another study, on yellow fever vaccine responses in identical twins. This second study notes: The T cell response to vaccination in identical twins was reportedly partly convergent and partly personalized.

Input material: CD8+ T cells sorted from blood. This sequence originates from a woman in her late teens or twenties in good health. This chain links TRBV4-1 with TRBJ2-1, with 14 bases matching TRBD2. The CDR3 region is CASSHGTSGGYNEQFF. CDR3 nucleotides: TGCGCCAGCAGCCACGGGACTAGCGGGGGCTACAATGAGCAGTTCTTC.